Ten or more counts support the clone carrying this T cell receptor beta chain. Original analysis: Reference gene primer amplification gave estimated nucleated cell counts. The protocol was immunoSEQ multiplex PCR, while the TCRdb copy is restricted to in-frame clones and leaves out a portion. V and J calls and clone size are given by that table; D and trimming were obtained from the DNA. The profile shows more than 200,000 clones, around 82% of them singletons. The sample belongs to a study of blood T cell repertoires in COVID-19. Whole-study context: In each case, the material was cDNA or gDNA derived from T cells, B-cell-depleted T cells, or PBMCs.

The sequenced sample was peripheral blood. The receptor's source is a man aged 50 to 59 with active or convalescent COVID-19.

The CDR3: CASKGTGDYEQYF. The CDR3 DNA is TGTGCCTCCAAGGGGACAGGGGACTACGAGCAGTACTTC. This chain joins TRBV30 and TRBJ2-7, with 10 positions matching TRBD1. J gave up 3 bases and V 7 bases, and 6 bases lay outside the gene matches. CDR1 and CDR2 (germline): GTSNPN, SVGIG (reference sequence). There are 13 residues in the CDR3.